What follows describes a single TCR beta chain. Its antigen is currently unknown. The CDR3 goes on 3 residues after the read ends, and that part is filled in from the germline J gene. The germline gives CDR1 DFQATT, CDR2 SNEGSKA (reference sequence). With 3 bases clipped from V and 5 bases from J, the junction kept 11 bases outside the gene matches. The CDR3 totals 16 residues. The data originate from a study of T cells in women clearing cervical HPV infection. Study in general: Case blood was drawn when the lesion was first found; control blood after infection became undetectable. Study observations and caveats: TRBV6-7 relative abundance averaged 0.11% in cases and about 0.15% in controls.

Clones were sequenced by immunoSEQ multiplex PCR, and TCRdb holds only the in-frame ones, with some missing. Its listing shows tens of thousands of clones. This sequence joins TRBV20-1 and TRBJ2-5; 11 nucleotides align to TRBD2. This receptor was taken from a woman between 18 and 70 years old with a cervical HPV16 infection that either progressed to CIN3+ or cleared (not recorded which). What was sequenced was blood buffy coat. CDR3 in amino acids: CSASILGGLAGETQYF. Partial CDR3 DNA: TGCAGTGCTAGTATCCTTGGCGGACTAGCGGGCGAGACC.